This TCR beta chain emerged from a study of T cell responses to AZD1222 COVID-19 vaccine. The method was immunoSEQ multiplex PCR; TCRdb's version includes in-frame clones alone and lacks a portion of them. This sample has about 91,000 clones, with 80% to 95% found just once. There are 16 residues in the CDR3. V lost 6 bases to trimming and J lost 4 bases; unmatched junction nucleotides: 13. CDR1 and CDR2 (germline): LNHDA, SQIVND (reference sequence). This clonotype was obtained from an adult who received the AZD1222 COVID-19 vaccine. The specimen was peripheral blood, collected 28 days after the second AZD1222 dose. This chain uses TRBV19 with TRBJ1-2, with 8 bases that match TRBD1. The CDR3, as DNA: TGTGCCAGTAGAAATCTTGGGACAGGCCTTGTCTATGGCTACACCTTC. Amino acid sequence: CASRNLGTGLVYGYTF.